This TCR beta chain appears in the sequencing data of a study of read filtering for tumor transcriptome and immune sequencing. This clonotype was seen ten or more times. The junction had 7 bases not matched to a gene; V was cut back by 4 bases and J by 7 bases. In germline, CDR1 is SQVTM, CDR2 ANQGSEA. This CDR3 is built from 14 residues. The library was built from about 400 ng RNA with molecular barcoded adaptors for alpha/delta and beta/gamma chains. One entry per CDR3 protein results from TCRdb running MiXCR on the reads. The sample contains roughly 130,000 distinct CDR3 sequences, 10% to 15% of which appear only once.

The chain links TRBV29-1 to TRBJ2-1, with TRBD2 matching 10 bases. The specimen was a population of CD138-negative cells sorted from bone marrow. This TCR was recovered from a donor aged 40 or older with multiple myeloma. CDR3 residues: CSVVEASGRNEQFF. DNA of the CDR3: TGCAGCGTTGTGGAGGCTAGCGGGAGAAATGAGCAGTTCTTC.